This TCR beta chain was profiled in a study of T cell repertoires in cytomegalovirus infection. Study details: TCR beta signatures that were public indicated CMV infection and matching HLA type.

Concerning this clonotype itself: Its antigen is not known.

MiXCR was run by TCRdb on the reads, yielding one entry per CDR3 protein. The sample comprises some 900,000 distinct CDR3 sequences, over 25% of which are singletons, and approximately 13% rests with the top ten. Trimming shortened V by 1 base and J by 6 bases, and 13 bases separated the two germline ends. The CDR3 loop spans 15 amino acids. Germline CDR1 SGHTA, CDR2 FQGTGA. The input for sequencing was cultured CD8+ T cells from PBMCs, taken from culture after CMV antigen stimulation. The origin of this receptor is a human donor in good health (CMV status not recorded). Some clones in this sample may be carry-over from other donors' samples. The gene calls are TRBV7-3 and TRBJ2-1; possible D gene TRBD2, 6 bases. DNA of the CDR3: TGTGCCAGCAGCTTAATCCGGCGGGACCTCAATGAGCAGTTCTTC. Translating gives CASSLIRRDLNEQFF.